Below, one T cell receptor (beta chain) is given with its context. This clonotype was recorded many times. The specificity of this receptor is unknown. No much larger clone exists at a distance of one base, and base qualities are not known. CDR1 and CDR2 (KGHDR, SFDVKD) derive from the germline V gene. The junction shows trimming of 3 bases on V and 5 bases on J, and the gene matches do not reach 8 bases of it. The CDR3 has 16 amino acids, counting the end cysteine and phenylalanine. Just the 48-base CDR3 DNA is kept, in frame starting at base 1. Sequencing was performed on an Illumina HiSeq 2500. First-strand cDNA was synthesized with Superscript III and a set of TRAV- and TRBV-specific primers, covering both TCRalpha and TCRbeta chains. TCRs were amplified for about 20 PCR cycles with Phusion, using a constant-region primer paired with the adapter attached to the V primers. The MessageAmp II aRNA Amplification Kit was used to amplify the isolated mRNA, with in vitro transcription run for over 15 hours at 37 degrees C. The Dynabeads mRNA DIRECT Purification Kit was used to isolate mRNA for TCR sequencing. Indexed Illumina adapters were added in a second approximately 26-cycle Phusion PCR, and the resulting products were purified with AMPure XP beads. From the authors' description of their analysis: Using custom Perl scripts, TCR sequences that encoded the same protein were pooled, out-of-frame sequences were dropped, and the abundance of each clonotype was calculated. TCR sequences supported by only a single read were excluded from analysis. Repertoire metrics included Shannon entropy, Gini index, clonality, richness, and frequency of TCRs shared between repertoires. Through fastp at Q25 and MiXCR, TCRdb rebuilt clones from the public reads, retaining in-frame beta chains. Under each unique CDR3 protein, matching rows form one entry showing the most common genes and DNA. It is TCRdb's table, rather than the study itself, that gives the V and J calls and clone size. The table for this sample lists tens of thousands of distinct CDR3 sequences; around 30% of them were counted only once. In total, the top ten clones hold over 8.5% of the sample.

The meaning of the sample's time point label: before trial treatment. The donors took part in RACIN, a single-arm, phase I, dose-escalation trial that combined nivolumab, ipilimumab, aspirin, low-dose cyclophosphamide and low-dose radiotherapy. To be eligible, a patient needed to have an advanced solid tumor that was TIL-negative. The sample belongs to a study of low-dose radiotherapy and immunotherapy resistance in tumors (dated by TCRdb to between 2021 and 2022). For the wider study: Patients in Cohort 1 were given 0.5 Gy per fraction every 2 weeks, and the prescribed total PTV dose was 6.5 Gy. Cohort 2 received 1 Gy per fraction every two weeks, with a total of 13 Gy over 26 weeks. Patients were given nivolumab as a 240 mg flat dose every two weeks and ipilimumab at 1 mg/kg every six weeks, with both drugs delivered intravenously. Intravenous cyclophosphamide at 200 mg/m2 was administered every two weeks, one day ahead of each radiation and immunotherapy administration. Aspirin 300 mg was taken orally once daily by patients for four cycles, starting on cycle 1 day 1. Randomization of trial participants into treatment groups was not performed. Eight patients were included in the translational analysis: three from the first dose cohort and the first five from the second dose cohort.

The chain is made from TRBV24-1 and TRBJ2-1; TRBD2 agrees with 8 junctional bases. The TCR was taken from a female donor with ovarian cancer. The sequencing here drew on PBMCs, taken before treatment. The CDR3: CATSDPSTSADNEQFF. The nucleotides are TGTGCCACCAGTGATCCCTCGACTAGCGCGGACAATGAGCAGTTCTTC.